A selection of T cell receptor beta chains follows, all from one sample in a study of Ad26.COV2.S vaccination and SARS-CoV-2 variants. Libraries were prepared by immunoSEQ multiplex PCR; TCRdb keeps only in-frame clonotypes and omits some of them. The table has about 680,000 clones, 89% seen once; the top ten hold about 1.5%. Sequences were derived from peripheral blood, sampled in a trial of Ad26.COV2.S vaccine versus placebo. These receptors were obtained from a person aged 18 to 59 who received the Ad26.COV2.S COVID-19 vaccine or a placebo. Both conserved end residues are part of each CDR3.

TRBV5-1	TRBJ1-1	CASSLAGTVEEAFF
TRBV5-1	TRBJ2-3	CASSLPRGTTSTDTQYF
TRBV6-5	TRBJ1-5	CASRPQGSHQPQHF
TRBV5-1	TRBJ1-2	CASSLDSSTPWQNYGYTF
TRBV15	TRBJ1-6	CATGGQGMGNSPLHF
TRBV7-2	TRBJ1-6	CASSGWYNSPLHF
TRBV4-2	TRBJ2-5	CASSQGDGARETQYF
TRBV19	TRBJ2-5	CASSPGQSETQYF
TRBV7-9	TRBJ2-7	CASSTTGTIHEQYF
TRBV3-1/TRBV3-2	TRBJ2-5	CASSCRQAPRETQYF
TRBV14	TRBJ1-1	CASSQQIMNTEAFF
TRBV24-1	TRBJ2-7	CATSDSRPGRLDEQYF
TRBV20-1	TRBJ2-7	CSASVQLSYEQYF
TRBV6-2/TRBV6-3	TRBJ1-2	CASSYVGYYGYGYTF
TRBV2	TRBJ1-1	CASSEEGLGNTEAFF
TRBV28	TRBJ2-2	CASSPPGLSGELFF
TRBV6-5	TRBJ1-5	CASRRAIDQPQHF
TRBV11-2	TRBJ2-7	CASSFTGLAEQYF
TRBV15	TRBJ1-3	CATSRNQDLSSGNTIYF
TRBV19	TRBJ2-7	CASKDRTYEQYF
TRBV7-2	TRBJ1-5	CASSSEGGRNQPQHF
TRBV10-1	TRBJ2-3	CASSEKSGGTDTQYF
TRBV7-9	TRBJ1-2	CASRQAPGTGPYGYTF
TRBV13	TRBJ1-2	CASSSQGTNYGYTF
TRBV5-8	TRBJ2-7	CASSQDLYEQYF
TRBV5-4	TRBJ1-1	CASSLVLGTEAFF
TRBV7-9	TRBJ1-1	CASSLRGKNTEAFF
TRBV9	TRBJ2-2	CASSVVQGWTGELFF
TRBV18	TRBJ1-5	CASSPGQGQPQHF
TRBV15	TRBJ1-5	CATSPGQGFSNQPQHF
TRBV30	TRBJ2-2	CAFHRYTGELFF
TRBV2	TRBJ2-2	CASSGLAGATGELFF
TRBV4-2	TRBJ2-7	CASSLQQLAGENEQYF
TRBV12-5	TRBJ2-3	CASGFQGADTQYF
TRBV15	TRBJ1-2	CATSSDRSYGYTF
TRBV6-2/TRBV6-3	TRBJ2-1	CASSYSVGGNFNEQFF
TRBV7-2	TRBJ2-1	CASNEFRGRTSGDRNEQFF
TRBV7-8	TRBJ1-3	CASSAGQGYGNTIYF
TRBV4-2	TRBJ2-7	CASSQDHRDSSYEQYF
TRBV11-2	TRBJ1-2	CASSEPNYGYTF
TRBV30	TRBJ1-1	CAWTQTAEAFF